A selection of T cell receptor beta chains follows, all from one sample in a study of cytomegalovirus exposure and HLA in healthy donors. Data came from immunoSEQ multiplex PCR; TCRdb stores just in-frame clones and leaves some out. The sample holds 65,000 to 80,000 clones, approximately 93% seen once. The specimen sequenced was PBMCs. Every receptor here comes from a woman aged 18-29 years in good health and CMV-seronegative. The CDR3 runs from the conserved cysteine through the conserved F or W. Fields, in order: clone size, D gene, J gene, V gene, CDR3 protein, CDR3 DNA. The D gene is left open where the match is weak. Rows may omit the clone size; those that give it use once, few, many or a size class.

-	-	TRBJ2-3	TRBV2	CASSDRFTDTQYF	TGTGCCAGCAGTGACAGGTTCACAGATACGCAGTATTTT
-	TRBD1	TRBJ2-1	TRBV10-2	CASSHGTGGNNEQFF	TGCGCCAGCAGCCACGGGACAGGGGGTAACAATGAGCAGTTCTTC
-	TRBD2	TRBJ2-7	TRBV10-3	CAISESVAGASHEQYF	TGTGCCATCAGTGAGTCAGTAGCGGGAGCATCTCACGAGCAGTACTTC
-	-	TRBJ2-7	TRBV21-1	CASSKEGDRGHEQYF	TGTGCCAGCAGCAAAGAAGGGGACAGGGGTCACGAGCAGTACTTC
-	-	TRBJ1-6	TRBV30	CAWSVRQVDSPLHF	TGTGCCTGGAGTGTAAGACAGGTAGATTCACCCCTCCACTTT
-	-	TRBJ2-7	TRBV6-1	CASSPVRYEQYF	TGTGCCAGCAGCCCAGTTCGCTACGAGCAGTACTTC
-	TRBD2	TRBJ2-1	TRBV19	CASSISGEGFGVQFF	TGTGCCAGTAGTATCAGCGGGGAGGGGTTTGGCGTGCAGTTCTTC
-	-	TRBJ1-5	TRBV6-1	CASSGAGGSNQPQHF	TGTGCCAGCAGTGGGGCCGGGGGATCCAACCAGCCCCAGCATTTT
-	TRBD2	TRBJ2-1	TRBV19	CASRLVAGGLNEQFF	TGTGCCAGTAGATTAGTAGCGGGAGGGTTGAATGAGCAGTTCTTC
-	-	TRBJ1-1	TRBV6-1	CASSELRTFF	TGTGCCAGCAGTGAACTGAGAACTTTCTTT
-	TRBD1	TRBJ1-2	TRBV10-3	CAISKSYPSDRGGANYGYTF	TGTGCCATCAGTAAAAGTTACCCCTCGGACAGGGGTGGAGCTAACTATGGCTACACCTTC
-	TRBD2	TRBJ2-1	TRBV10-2	CASRGSGSSYNEQFF	TGCGCCAGCAGAGGGAGCGGGAGCTCCTACAATGAGCAGTTCTTC
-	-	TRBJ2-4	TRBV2	CATLERLKNIQYF	TGTGCCACTCTTGAGCGGTTAAAAAACATTCAGTACTTC
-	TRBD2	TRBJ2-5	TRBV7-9	CASSPPGTRMETQYF	TGTGCCAGCAGCCCCCCCGGGACTAGAATGGAGACCCAGTACTTC
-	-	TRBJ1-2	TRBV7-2	CASTQADGGPNYGYTF	TGTGCCAGCACACAAGCTGACGGAGGACCTAACTATGGCTACACCTTC
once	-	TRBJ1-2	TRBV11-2	CASSLDLGTEEGYTF	TGTGCCAGCAGCTTAGATCTAGGGACTGAAGAGGGCTACACCTTC
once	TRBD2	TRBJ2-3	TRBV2	CAPRDREGDTQYF	TGTGCCCCCAGGGACCGGGAGGGAGATACGCAGTATTTT
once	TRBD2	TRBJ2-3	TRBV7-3	CASSASGSMRDTQYF	TGTGCCAGCAGCGCCAGCGGGAGTATGAGGGATACGCAGTATTTT
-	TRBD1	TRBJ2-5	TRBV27	CASRVGRGDRGPGETQYF	TGTGCCAGCAGAGTCGGAAGGGGGGACAGGGGGCCCGGGGAGACCCAGTACTTC
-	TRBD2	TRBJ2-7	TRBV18	CASSPSAGVAEQYF	TGTGCCAGCTCACCGTCAGCGGGAGTTGCCGAGCAGTACTTC
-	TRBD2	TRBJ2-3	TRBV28	CASRGWGLADSTDTQYF	TGTGCCAGCAGGGGGTGGGGACTAGCGGACTCCACAGATACGCAGTATTTT
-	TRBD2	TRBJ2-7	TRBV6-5	CASSFYPGTSFYEQYF	TGTGCCAGCAGTTTCTACCCCGGGACTAGCTTTTACGAGCAGTACTTC
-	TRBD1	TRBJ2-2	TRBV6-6	CASSNRGRVGELFF	TGTGCCAGCAGCAACAGGGGGCGCGTCGGGGAGCTGTTTTTT
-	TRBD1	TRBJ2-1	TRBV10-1	CASSESIERGGVFNEQFF	TGCGCCAGCAGTGAGTCGATCGAGAGAGGGGGCGTTTTTAATGAGCAGTTCTTC
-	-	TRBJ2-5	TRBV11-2	CASSSRMNYLRETQYF	TGTGCCAGCAGCTCTAGGATGAACTATTTGAGGGAGACCCAGTACTTC
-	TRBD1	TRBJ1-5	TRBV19	CASSTKQGANQPQHF	TGTGCCAGTAGTACAAAACAGGGGGCGAATCAGCCCCAGCATTTT
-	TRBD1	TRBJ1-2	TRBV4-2	CASSQDLGTGNGYTF	TGTGCCAGCAGCCAAGATCTCGGGACAGGGAATGGCTACACCTTC
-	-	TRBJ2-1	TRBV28	CASSSNEQFF	TGTGCCAGCAGTTCTAATGAGCAGTTCTTC
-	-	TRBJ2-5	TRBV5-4	CASSLVGGQETQYF	TGTGCCAGCAGCTTGGTGGGGGGTCAAGAGACCCAGTACTTC
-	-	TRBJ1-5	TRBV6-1	CASSELPLQGNSNQPQHF	TGTGCCAGCAGTGAACTCCCCTTACAGGGCAATAGCAATCAGCCCCAGCATTTT
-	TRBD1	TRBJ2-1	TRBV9	CASSSNPPTGDRKNEYGQFF	TGTGCCAGCAGCTCCAACCCTCCGACAGGGGATCGTAAGAATGAGTATGGGCAGTTCTTC
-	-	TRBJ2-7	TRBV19	CASSTRLLSSYEQYF	TGTGCCAGTAGTACTCGACTCCTTAGCTCCTACGAGCAGTACTTC
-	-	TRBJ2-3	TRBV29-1	CSVEPPGTQYF	TGCAGCGTTGAACCCCCGGGTACGCAGTATTTT
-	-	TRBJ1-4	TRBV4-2	CASSQRESAGGEKLFF	TGTGCCAGCAGCCAAAGGGAGTCAGCGGGGGGGGAAAAACTGTTTTTT
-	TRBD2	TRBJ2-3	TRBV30	CAGTAREGEDTQYF	TGTGCCGGGACCGCGCGGGAGGGGGAAGATACGCAGTATTTT
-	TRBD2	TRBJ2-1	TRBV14	CASSHVASGTYNEQFF	TGTGCCAGCAGCCATGTGGCTAGCGGGACCTACAATGAGCAGTTCTTC
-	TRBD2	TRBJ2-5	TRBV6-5	CASSYLGTSGEETQYF	TGTGCCAGCAGTTACCTAGGGACTAGCGGGGAAGAGACCCAGTACTTC
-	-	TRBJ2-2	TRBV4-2	CASSQYVNGGSGELFF	TGTGCCAGCAGCCAATACGTGAATGGGGGCTCCGGGGAGCTGTTTTTT
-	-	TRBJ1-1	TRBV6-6	CASSFTGEAFF	TGTGCCAGCAGTTTTACAGGAGAAGCTTTCTTT
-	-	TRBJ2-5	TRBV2	CASSEGLLIGNQETQYF	TGTGCCAGCAGTGAGGGACTTTTAATCGGGAACCAAGAGACCCAGTACTTC
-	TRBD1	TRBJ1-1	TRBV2	CASSEQGELSEAFF	TGTGCCAGCAGTGAACAGGGGGAGTTAAGTGAAGCTTTCTTT
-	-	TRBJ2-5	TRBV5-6	CASSLARGITETQYF	TGTGCCAGCAGCTTGGCGAGGGGGATTACCGAGACCCAGTACTTC
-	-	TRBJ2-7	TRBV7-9	CASSLETPPRSYEQYF	TGTGCCAGCAGCTTAGAGACCCCTCCGAGGTCCTACGAGCAGTACTTC
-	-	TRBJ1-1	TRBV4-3	CASSQVLAGANTEAFF	TGCGCCAGCAGCCAAGTCTTGGCAGGGGCGAACACTGAAGCTTTCTTT
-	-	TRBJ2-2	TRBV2	CASSGNRRSSNTGELFF	TGTGCCAGCAGTGGAAACAGGCGATCTTCGAACACCGGGGAGCTGTTTTTT
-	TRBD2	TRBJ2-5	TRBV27	CASSSSVLIAGEETQYF	TGTGCCAGCAGTTCTTCCGTCCTAATTGCGGGAGAAGAGACCCAGTACTTC
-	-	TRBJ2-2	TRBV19	CASSIGLRELFF	TGTGCCAGTAGTATTGGACTGCGGGAGCTGTTTTTT
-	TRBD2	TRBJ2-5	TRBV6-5	CASSTLAGGPETQYF	TGTGCCAGCAGCACACTAGCGGGGGGGCCCGAGACCCAGTACTTC
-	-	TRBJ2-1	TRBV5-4	CASSLIQGPYNEQFF	TGTGCCAGCAGCTTGATCCAGGGCCCCTACAATGAGCAGTTCTTC
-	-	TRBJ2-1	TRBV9	CASRALSYNEQFF	TGTGCCAGCAGGGCCTTATCCTACAATGAGCAGTTCTTC
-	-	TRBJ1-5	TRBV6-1	CASTQSGGYQPQHF	TGTGCCAGCACCCAAAGTGGAGGGTACCAGCCCCAGCATTTT
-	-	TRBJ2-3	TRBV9	CASSTRTASTQYF	TGTGCCAGCAGCACCCGGACAGCGTCTACGCAGTATTTT
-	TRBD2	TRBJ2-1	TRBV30	CAWETSGSSEQFF	TGTGCCTGGGAGACTAGCGGGAGTAGTGAGCAGTTCTTC
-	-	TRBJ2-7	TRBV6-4	CASTRGGYEQYF	TGTGCCAGCACCCGTGGCGGGTACGAGCAGTACTTC
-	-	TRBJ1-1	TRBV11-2	CASSLDTGGVTEAFF	TGTGCCAGCAGCTTAGATACGGGAGGGGTCACTGAAGCTTTCTTT